This T cell receptor beta chain was obtained from a study of T cell repertoires in cytomegalovirus infection (dated by TCRdb to between 2019 and 2020). General notes on the study: Recently identified HLA-C-restricted CMV epitopes, whose presentation resists viral immunomodulation, were targeted by peptide stimulations together with well-studied HLA-B-restricted epitopes. The HLA type of each donor mattered for the analysis, because public TCR beta signatures pointed to carriage of CMV infection along with the matching HLA type.

V and J are truncated by 3 bases and 7 bases respectively, leaving an intervening sequence of 15 bases. Via the germline V gene, CDR1 is KGHDR and CDR2 SFDVKD. Spanning cysteine to phenylalanine, the CDR3 consists of 15 amino acids. The only DNA kept is the CDR3, 45 bases in frame from the first base. Reads for this sample came from an Illumina HiSeq 1500. TCRdb passed the public sequencing reads through fastp at Q25 and MiXCR, retaining productive beta sequences. Every CDR3 protein is listed once, alongside the most common genes and DNA of its rows. This sample has approximately 350,000 distinct CDR3 sequences in its table, and 34% of those were observed once. 13% of the sample is taken by the ten largest. The treatment or condition label on this specimen signifies: in vitro stimulation with specific CMV peptide epitopes to enrich CMV-specific T cells. Worth noting for this clonotype: The specificity of this receptor is unknown. No much larger clonotype is one base removed from it; base qualities were not supplied.

Broad study findings and their caveats: Carriers of CMV infection plus the relevant HLA type were discriminated by the cumulative frequency of public TCR beta family members in the study cohort and in an independent 352-donor cohort. The ex vivo response was dominated by HLA-C-restricted CMV-specific TCR beta clonotypes, which also provided the single most frequent clonotype in two of eight donors.

The TCR sequence derives from a human donor in good health (CMV status not recorded). Some clones in this sample may be carry-over from other donors' samples. The sequencing here drew on cultured PBMCs, taken from culture after CMV antigen stimulation. The chain was built from TRBV24-1 and TRBJ2-1, with a tentative D gene TRBD2 over 6 matching bases. The CDR3 reads as follows: CATSDTGLRWNEQFF. The base sequence is TGTGCCACCAGTGATACGGGACTCCGTTGGAATGAGCAGTTCTTC.